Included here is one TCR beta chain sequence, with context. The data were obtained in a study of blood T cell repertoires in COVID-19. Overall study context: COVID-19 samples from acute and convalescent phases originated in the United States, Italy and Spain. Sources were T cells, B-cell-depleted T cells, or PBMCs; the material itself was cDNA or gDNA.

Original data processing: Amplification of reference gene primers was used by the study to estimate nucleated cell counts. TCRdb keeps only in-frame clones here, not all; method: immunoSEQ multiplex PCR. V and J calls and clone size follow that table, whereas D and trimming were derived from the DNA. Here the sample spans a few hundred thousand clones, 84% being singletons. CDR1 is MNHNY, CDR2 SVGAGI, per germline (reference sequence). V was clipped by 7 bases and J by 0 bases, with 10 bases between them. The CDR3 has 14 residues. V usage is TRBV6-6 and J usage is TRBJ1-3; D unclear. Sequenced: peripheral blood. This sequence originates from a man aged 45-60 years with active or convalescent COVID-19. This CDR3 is CASNSGFSGNTIYF. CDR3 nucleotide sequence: TGTGCCAGCAACTCGGGGTTCTCTGGAAACACCATATATTTT.